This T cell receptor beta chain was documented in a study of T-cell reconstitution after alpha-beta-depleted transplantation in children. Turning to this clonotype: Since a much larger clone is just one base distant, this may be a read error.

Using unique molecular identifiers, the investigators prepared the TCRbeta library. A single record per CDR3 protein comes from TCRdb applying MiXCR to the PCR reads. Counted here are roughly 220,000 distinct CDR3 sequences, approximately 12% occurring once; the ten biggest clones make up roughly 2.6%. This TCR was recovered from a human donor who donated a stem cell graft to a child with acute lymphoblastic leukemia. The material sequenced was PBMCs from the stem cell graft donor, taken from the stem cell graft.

For the CDR3, the DNA is TGTGCCACCAGTGATTCTTGGCCCTACGAGCAGTACTTC. Protein sequence: CATSDSWPYEQYF. V and J are TRBV24-1 and TRBJ2-7, with D unclear. V was pared by 2 bases and J by 2 bases, with 6 bases between. This CDR3 has 13 residues. Germline lookup yields CDR1 KGHDR and CDR2 SFDVKD.